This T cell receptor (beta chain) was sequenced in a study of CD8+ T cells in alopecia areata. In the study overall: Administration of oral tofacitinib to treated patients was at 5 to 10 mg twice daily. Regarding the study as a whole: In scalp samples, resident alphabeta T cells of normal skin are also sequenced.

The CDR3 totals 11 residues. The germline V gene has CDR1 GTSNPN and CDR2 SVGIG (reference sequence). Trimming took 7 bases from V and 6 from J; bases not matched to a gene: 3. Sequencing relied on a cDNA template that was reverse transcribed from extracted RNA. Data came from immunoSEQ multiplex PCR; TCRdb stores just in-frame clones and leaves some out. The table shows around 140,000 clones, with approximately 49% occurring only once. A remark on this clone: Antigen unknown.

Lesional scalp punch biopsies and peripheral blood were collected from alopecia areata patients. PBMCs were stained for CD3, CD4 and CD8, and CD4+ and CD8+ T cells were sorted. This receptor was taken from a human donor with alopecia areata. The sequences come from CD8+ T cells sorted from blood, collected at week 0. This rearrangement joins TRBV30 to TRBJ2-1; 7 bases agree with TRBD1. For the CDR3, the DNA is TGTGCCTTGGGACAGCCCAATGAGCAGTTCTTC. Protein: CALGQPNEQFF.